A single sample gave rise to the 8 T cell receptor beta chains below, sequenced in a study of blood T cells in healthy people across ages. A J-beta primer mix and a sample-barcoded 5' primer were used in a second PCR of roughly 6 to 12 cycles. Using its own MiXCR run on the 5' RACE reads, TCRdb lists one record per CDR3 protein. The sample lists approximately 780,000 distinct CDR3 sequences; 25% to 30% were seen once. The same sample was also studied in work on T cells of mothers and their children.

The sequenced sample was blood. These receptors were obtained from a boy between 10 and 17 years old in good health.

The V gene is TRBV12-5, the J gene TRBJ2-2; D may be TRBD1 (6 bases). From germline, CDR1 is LGHNT and CDR2 FRNRAP. The CDR3 contains 16 residues. Deletions cut 4 bases from V and 1 base from J, with 13 bases between. CDR3 in DNA: TGTGCTAGTGGTTCCGCTGACAGGTTGAACACCGGGGAGCTGTTTTTT. Translating gives CASGSADRLNTGELFF. Full variable domain (rest looked up from reference TRBV12-5 and TRBJ2-2): DARVTQTPRHKVTEMGQEVTMRCQPILGHNTVFWYRQTMMQGLELLAYFRNRAPLDDSGMPKDRFSAEMPDATLATLKIQPSEPRDSAVYFCASGSADRLNTGELFFGEGSRLTVL.

The chain joins TRBV29-1 to TRBJ2-5, with D perhaps matching TRBD1 (6 bases). Germline CDR1 and CDR2: SQVTM and ANQGSEA. CDR3 length: 12 amino acids. V dropped 3 bases and J dropped 4 bases, with 9 bases sitting between them. CDR3 bases: TGCAGCGTTGATGGGGGCATAGAGACCCAGTACTTC. Its translation is CSVDGGIETQYF.

J is TRBJ1-6 and V is TRBV12-3 or TRBV12-4, with TRBD1 matching 8 bases. CDR3 length equals 14 residues. Trimming removed 6 bases from V and 6 bases from J; junction bases left unmatched: 4. Here the CDR3 reads CASSTGQANSPLHF. The CDR3 DNA reads TGTGCCAGCAGCACGGGACAGGCTAATTCACCCCTCCACTTT.

This clonotype was recorded at least ten times. The V call is TRBV29-1, the J call TRBJ2-5, with a tentative D call TRBD1 (6 bases). This CDR3 contains 13 residues. Trimming removed 4 bases at V and 4 bases at J, with 13 bases between. CDR1 SQVTM and CDR2 ANQGSEA come from the germline V gene. CDR3 nucleotide sequence: TGCAGCGTTGCAGGAAGACAGGCAGAGACCCAGTACTTC. Amino acids: CSVAGRQAETQYF.

In this sample, this clonotype turned up a few times. The chain is built from TRBV4-1 and TRBJ2-1; 8 nucleotides align to TRBD1. The CDR3 has 16 amino acids. Germline CDR1 reads MGHRA; CDR2 reads YSYEKL. V gave up 1 base and J gave up 3 bases; unmatched junction bases: 5. The CDR3 coding sequence is TGCGCCAGCAGCCAAGCCCCAGGGGGCCTCTACAATGAGCAGTTCTTC. It is translated as CASSQAPGGLYNEQFF.

The gene calls are TRBV9 and TRBJ2-3, with unresolved D. This CDR3 is 14 amino acids long. Germline CDR1 is SGDLS and CDR2 is YYNGEE. V shed 0 bases and J shed 2 bases, with 7 bases lying between them. CDR3 sequence reads: CASSVDIFTDTQYF. The CDR3 coding sequence is TGTGCCAGCAGCGTAGATATCTTCACAGATACGCAGTATTTT.

This rearrangement joins TRBV7-9 to TRBJ1-1; unclear D gene. Per germline, CDR1 SEHNR and CDR2 FQNEAQ (reference sequence). The CDR3 loop spans 12 amino acids. Between the trimmed V and J ends, which lost 4 bases and 12 bases, there was a span of 15 bases. The CDR3 bases are TGTGCCAGCAGCTCCGATACCGACTCGACTTTCTTT. Translating it yields CASSSDTDSTFF.

The chain has TRBV20-1 and TRBJ2-5; 7 bases map to TRBD2. Germline-derived CDR1 and CDR2 are DFQATT and SNEGSKA (reference sequence). The CDR3 spans 12 residues. V lost 1 base to trimming and J lost 4 bases; unmatched junction nucleotides: 0. CDR3 DNA: TGCAGTGCTAGAGGGGAGGGAGAGACCCAGTACTTC. Encoded protein: CSARGEGETQYF.